The 20 T cell receptor beta chains listed next were all sequenced from one sample in a study of blood T cell repertoires in COVID-19. TCRdb's copy holds only in-frame clones and misses some; the assay was immunoSEQ multiplex PCR. The table has about 320,000 clones, roughly 87% seen once. Source material: PBMCs or T cells enriched from blood (not recorded which). The receptors shown here come from a woman under 40 who had recovered from COVID-19.

V and J are TRBV2 and TRBJ1-1, with a tentative D call TRBD1 (5 bases). Germline CDR1 reads SNHLY; CDR2 reads FYNNEI. Trimming cost V 5 bases and J 5 bases, with 15 bases left between them. The CDR3 extends over 14 amino acids. The CDR3 is CASSNTRRGTEAFF. For the CDR3, the DNA is TGTGCCAGCAGTAATACACGGCGGGGGACTGAAGCTTTCTTT.

The rearrangement uses TRBV13 and TRBJ1-1, with TRBD1 matching over 9 bases. The CDR3 has 14 residues. V shed 6 bases, J shed 9 bases, and the junction held 11 bases outside the gene matches. Germline CDR1 PRHDT, CDR2 FYEKMQ (reference sequence). The CDR3 reads CASRPTGGEGQAFF. CDR3 DNA: TGTGCCAGCAGGCCTACAGGGGGCGAGGGACAAGCTTTCTTT. The full variable domain, with the rest looked up from reference TRBV13 and TRBJ1-1, is AAGVIQSPRHLIKEKRETATLKCYPIPRHDTVYWYQQGPGQDPQFLISFYEKMQSDKGSIPDRFSAQQFSDYHSELNMSSLELGDSALYFCASRPTGGEGQAFFGQGTRLTVV.

The V gene is TRBV6-5, the J gene TRBJ1-5; 11 positions agree with TRBD1. Per germline, CDR1 MNHEY and CDR2 SVGAGI. V shed 10 bases, J shed 1 base, and the junction held 6 bases outside the gene matches. This CDR3 is 15 amino acids long. Here the CDR3 DNA reads TGTGCCACCAGGACAGGGGGCCTGAGCAATCAGCCCCAGCATTTT. As protein: CATRTGGLSNQPQHF.

In its sample, this clone was seen once. V is TRBV2 and J is TRBJ1-1, with D maybe TRBD1 (6 bases). Germline values: CDR1 SNHLY, CDR2 FYNNEI. Trimming took 6 bases from V and 3 from J, leaving 14 bases between them. The CDR3 spans 14 residues. The CDR3 loop reads CASRIQGGDTEAFF. CDR3 nucleotide sequence: TGTGCCAGCAGGATCCAAGGGGGGGACACTGAAGCTTTCTTT.

The chain employs TRBV19 and TRBJ1-2, with no clear D. CDR3 length: 11 amino acids. Germline loops: CDR1 LNHDA, CDR2 SQIVND (reference sequence). V lost 5 bases and J 7 bases, leaving 8 bases between the germline ends. The CDR3 protein is CASSHRVGYTF. CDR3 DNA: TGTGCCAGTAGTCACCGGGTTGGCTACACCTTC. Full variable domain (outside the CDR3, taken from reference TRBV19 and TRBJ1-2): DGGITQSPKYLFRKEGQNVTLSCEQNLNHDAMYWYRQDPGQGLRLIYYSQIVNDFQKGDIAEGYSVSREKKESFPLTVTSAQKNPTAFYLCASSHRVGYTFGSGTRLTVV.

V gene TRBV9 combines with J gene TRBJ2-3; D possibly corresponds to TRBD1 (5 bases). The CDR3 sequence is 15 residues long. Trimming took off 4 bases at V and 0 bases at J, with 12 bases between the two ends. In germline, CDR1 is SGDLS, CDR2 YYNGEE. The CDR3 is CASSIRQSSTDTQYF. In DNA, the CDR3 is TGTGCCAGCAGCATACGACAGAGCAGCACAGATACGCAGTATTTT.

The gene calls are TRBV5-4 and TRBJ1-6; perhaps TRBD1 as D (5 bases). Between the trimmed V and J ends, which lost 2 bases and 7 bases, there was a span of 10 bases. The CDR3 loop spans 14 amino acids. The germline gives CDR1 SGHNT, CDR2 YYREEE (reference sequence). CDR3 in amino acids: CASSLDGGNSPLHF. In nucleotides, the CDR3 is TGTGCCAGCAGCTTAGACGGGGGAAATTCACCCCTCCACTTT.

The chain uses TRBV19 and TRBJ1-3; 10 bases are a match to TRBD1. J gave up 1 base and V 4 bases, and 7 bases lay outside the gene matches. The CDR3 is made up of 17 amino acids. The germline V gene encodes CDR1 LNHDA and CDR2 SQIVND (reference sequence). CDR3 protein: CASSTDRGLRSGNTIYF. DNA of the CDR3: TGTGCCAGTAGTACCGACAGGGGGCTTAGATCTGGAAACACCATATATTTT.

The V call is TRBV5-6, the J call TRBJ1-5; D possibly corresponds to TRBD1 (5 bases). Germline CDR1 reads SGHDT; CDR2 reads YYEEEE. This CDR3 has 16 amino acids. V was cut by 2 bases and J by 0 bases, with 12 bases left in between. CDR3 sequence: CASSLSRQHSNQPQHF. The CDR3 coding sequence is TGTGCCAGCAGCTTATCGCGACAGCATAGCAATCAGCCCCAGCATTTT.

This chain connects TRBV3-1 (or the pseudogene TRBV3-2) to TRBJ1-6; D might be TRBD1 (5 bases). This CDR3 contains 14 residues. Germline CDR1 is LGHDT and CDR2 is YNNKEL (reference sequence). V lost 3 bases, J lost 9 bases, and 12 bases lay in between. The CDR3: CASSQVGGVSPLHF. The CDR3 region has the DNA TGTGCCAGCAGCCAGGTCGGGGGTGTTTCACCCCTCCACTTT.

This chain links TRBV27 with TRBJ1-1; D may be TRBD1 (5 bases). Trimming removed 5 bases from V and 0 bases from J, with 16 bases in between. The CDR3 covers 16 residues. Per the germline V gene, CDR1 is MNHEY and CDR2 is SMNVEV (reference sequence). CDR3 sequence (DNA): TGTGCCAGCAGTACCCGGGGGTTAGGCTTGAACACTGAAGCTTTCTTT. This encodes CASSTRGLGLNTEAFF.

This clone was seen more than once but under ten times. The chain recombines TRBV4-3 with TRBJ1-2; a possible D gene is TRBD1 (6 bases). V lost 1 base and J 4 bases, leaving 10 bases between the germline ends. CDR1 is LGHNA, CDR2 YSLEER, per germline. There are 14 residues in the CDR3. CDR3 residues: CASSQATGSYGYTF. The CDR3, as DNA: TGCGCCAGCAGCCAAGCGACAGGTTCCTATGGCTACACCTTC.

V usage is TRBV19 and J usage is TRBJ1-1; D remains unclear. Per germline, CDR1 LNHDA and CDR2 SQIVND (reference sequence). V was clipped by 3 bases and J by 0 bases, with 5 bases between them. The CDR3 covers 13 residues. CDR3 coding DNA: TGTGCCAGTAGTATTACAGTGAACACTGAAGCTTTCTTT. This encodes CASSITVNTEAFF.

V gene TRBV19 combines with J gene TRBJ2-1; 10 nucleotides align to TRBD2. The CDR3 spans 16 residues. CDR1 is LNHDA and CDR2 is SQIVND in the germline V gene (reference sequence). Germline trimming cut 7 bases from V and 6 bases from J; bases unmatched to any gene: 12. Here the CDR3 reads CASTPRSGGAVNEQFF. In DNA form, the CDR3 reads TGTGCCAGTACCCCCAGGAGCGGGGGGGCTGTCAATGAGCAGTTCTTC.

This clone was seen a few times. The rearrangement links TRBV27 to TRBJ2-7; TRBD2 might be the D (5 bases). The CDR3 loop spans 15 amino acids. Germline values: CDR1 MNHEY, CDR2 SMNVEV (reference sequence). V was trimmed by 0 bases and J by 0 bases, leaving 9 bases between them. This chain's CDR3 is CASSLSGSISYEQYF. In DNA, the CDR3 is TGTGCCAGCAGTTTATCTGGGAGCATCTCCTACGAGCAGTACTTC.

In DNA, the CDR3 is TGTGCCACCAGTGATTCTTCACAGGTTTACAATGAGCAGTTCTTC. It codes for CATSDSSQVYNEQFF. The V gene is TRBV24-1, the J gene TRBJ2-1, with D perhaps TRBD1 (5 bases). CDR3 length equals 15 residues. Germline V CDR1 and CDR2: KGHDR, SFDVKD. V lost 2 bases, J lost 4 bases, and 11 bases lay in between.

Remarks on this clone: The junction does not match germline at one end; this may be a read error. The V gene is TRBV2, the J gene TRBJ2-1; 10 bases fit TRBD1. The CDR3 spans 14 residues. The germline V gene has CDR1 SNHLY and CDR2 FYNNEI. In nucleotides, the CDR3 is TGTGCCAGCAGTGAAGGGGGGACAGGGGTGAGGAGGATCTTC. It codes for CASSEGGTGVRRIF.

The chain is built from TRBV10-1 and TRBJ1-5, with a possible D match to TRBD1 (6 bases). The CDR3 loop spans 15 amino acids. Deletions cut 6 bases from V and 0 bases from J, with 12 bases between. Germline V lookup: CDR1 WNHNN, CDR2 SYGVQD (reference sequence). CDR3 sequence: CASSVGTPSNQPQHF. CDR3 DNA: TGCGCCAGCAGCGTGGGGACACCTAGCAATCAGCCCCAGCATTTT.

The chain employs TRBV2 and TRBJ1-2; the D gene is possibly TRBD1 (5 bases). The V gene lost 10 bases and the J gene lost 1 base, with 16 bases spanning the gap. The CDR3 sequence is 14 residues long. Germline loops: CDR1 SNHLY, CDR2 FYNNEI. CDR3 nucleotide sequence: TGTGCCACGACCTCAGGGCTAGGTAACTATGGCTACACCTTC. The encoded protein is CATTSGLGNYGYTF.

This chain connects TRBV7-9 to TRBJ1-1; the D is unclear. CDR1 SEHNR and CDR2 FQNEAQ come from the germline V gene (reference sequence). V was pared by 4 bases and J by 3 bases, with 12 bases between. CDR3 length equals 14 residues. CDR3 residues: CASSSPGRHTEAFF. CDR3 in DNA: TGTGCCAGCAGCTCCCCGGGAAGGCACACTGAAGCTTTCTTT.